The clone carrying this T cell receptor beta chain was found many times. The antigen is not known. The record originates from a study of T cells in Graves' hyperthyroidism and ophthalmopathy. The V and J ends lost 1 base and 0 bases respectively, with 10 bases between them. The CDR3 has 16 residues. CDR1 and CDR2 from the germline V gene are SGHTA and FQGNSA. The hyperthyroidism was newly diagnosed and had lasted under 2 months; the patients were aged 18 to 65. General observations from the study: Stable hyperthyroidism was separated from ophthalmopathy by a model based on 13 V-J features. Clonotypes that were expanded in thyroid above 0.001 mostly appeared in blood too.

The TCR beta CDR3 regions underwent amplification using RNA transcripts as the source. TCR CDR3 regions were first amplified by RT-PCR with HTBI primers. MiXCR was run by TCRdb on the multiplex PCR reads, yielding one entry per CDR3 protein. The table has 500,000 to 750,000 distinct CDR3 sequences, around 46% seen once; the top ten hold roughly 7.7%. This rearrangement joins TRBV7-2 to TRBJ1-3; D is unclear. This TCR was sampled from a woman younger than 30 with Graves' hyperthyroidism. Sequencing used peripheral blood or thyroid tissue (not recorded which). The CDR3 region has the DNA TGTGCCAGCAGCTTAGGTTGGGAGATCTCTGGAAACACCATATATTTT. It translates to CASSLGWEISGNTIYF.